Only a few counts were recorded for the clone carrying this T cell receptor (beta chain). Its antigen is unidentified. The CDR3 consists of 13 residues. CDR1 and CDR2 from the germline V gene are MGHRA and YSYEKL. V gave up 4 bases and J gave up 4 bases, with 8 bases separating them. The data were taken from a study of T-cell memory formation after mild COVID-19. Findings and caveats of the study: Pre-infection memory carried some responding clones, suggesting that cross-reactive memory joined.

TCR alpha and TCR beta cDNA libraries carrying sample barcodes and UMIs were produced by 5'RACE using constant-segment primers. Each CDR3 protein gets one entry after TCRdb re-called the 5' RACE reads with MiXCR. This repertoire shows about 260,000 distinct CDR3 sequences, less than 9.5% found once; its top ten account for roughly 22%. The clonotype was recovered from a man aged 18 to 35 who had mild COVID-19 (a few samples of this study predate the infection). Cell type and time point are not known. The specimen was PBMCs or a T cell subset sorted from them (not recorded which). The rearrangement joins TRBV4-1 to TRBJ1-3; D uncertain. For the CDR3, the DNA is TGCGCCAGCAGCCTCGTGGACGGAAACACCATATATTTT. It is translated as CASSLVDGNTIYF.